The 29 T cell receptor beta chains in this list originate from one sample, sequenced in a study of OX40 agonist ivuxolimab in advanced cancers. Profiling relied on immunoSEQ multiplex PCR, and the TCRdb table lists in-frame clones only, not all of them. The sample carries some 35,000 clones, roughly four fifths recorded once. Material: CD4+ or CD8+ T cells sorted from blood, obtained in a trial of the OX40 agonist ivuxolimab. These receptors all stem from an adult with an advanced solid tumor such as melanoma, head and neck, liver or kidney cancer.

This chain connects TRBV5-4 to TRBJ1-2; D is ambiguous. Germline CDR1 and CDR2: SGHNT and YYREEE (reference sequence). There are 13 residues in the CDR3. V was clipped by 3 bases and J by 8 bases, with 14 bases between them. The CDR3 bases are TGTGCCAGCAGCTCCTTCGGCGGAGCGGGCTACACCTTC. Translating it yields CASSSFGGAGYTF.

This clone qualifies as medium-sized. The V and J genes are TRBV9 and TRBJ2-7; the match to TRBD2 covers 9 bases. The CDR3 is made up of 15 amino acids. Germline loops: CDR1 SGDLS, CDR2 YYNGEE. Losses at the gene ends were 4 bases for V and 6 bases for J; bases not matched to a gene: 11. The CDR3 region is CASSFAGTSSSEQYF. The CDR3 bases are TGTGCCAGCAGCTTCGCCGGGACTAGCTCGTCCGAGCAGTACTTC.

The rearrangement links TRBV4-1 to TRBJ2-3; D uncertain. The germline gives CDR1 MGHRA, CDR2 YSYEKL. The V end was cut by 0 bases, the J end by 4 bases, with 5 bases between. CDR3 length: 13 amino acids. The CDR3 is CASSQELPDTQYF. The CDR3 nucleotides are TGCGCCAGCAGCCAAGAGTTGCCAGATACGCAGTATTTT.

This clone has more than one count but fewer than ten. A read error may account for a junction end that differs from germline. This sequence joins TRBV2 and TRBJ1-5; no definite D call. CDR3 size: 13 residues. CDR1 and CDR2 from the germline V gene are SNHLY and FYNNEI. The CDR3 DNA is TGTGCCAGCAGGGAAGCAGGCAATCAGCCCCAGCATTTT. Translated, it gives CASREAGNQPQHF.

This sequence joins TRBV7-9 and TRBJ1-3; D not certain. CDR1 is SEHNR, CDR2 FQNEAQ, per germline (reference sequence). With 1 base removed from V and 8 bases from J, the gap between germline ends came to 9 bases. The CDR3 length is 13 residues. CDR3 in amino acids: CASSLGAVDTIYF. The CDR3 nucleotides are TGTGCCAGCAGCTTAGGGGCCGTGGACACCATATATTTT.

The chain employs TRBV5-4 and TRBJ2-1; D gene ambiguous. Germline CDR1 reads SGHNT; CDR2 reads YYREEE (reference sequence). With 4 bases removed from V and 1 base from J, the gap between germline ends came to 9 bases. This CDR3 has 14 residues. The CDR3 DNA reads TGTGCCAGCAGCCCTACGCTGTCCTACAATGAGCAGTTCTTC. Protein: CASSPTLSYNEQFF.

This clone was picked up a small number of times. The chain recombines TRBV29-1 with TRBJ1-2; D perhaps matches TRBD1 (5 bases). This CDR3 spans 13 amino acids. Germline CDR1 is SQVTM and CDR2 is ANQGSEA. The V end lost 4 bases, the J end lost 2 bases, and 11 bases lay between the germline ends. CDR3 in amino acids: CSVGLQANYGYTF. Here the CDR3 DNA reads TGCAGCGTTGGATTACAGGCAAACTATGGCTACACCTTC.

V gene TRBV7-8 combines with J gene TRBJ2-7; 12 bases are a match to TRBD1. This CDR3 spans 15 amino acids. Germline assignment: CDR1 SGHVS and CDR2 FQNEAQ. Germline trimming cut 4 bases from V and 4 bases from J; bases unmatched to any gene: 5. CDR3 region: CASSYGTGGQYEQYF. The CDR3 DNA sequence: TGTGCCAGCAGCTACGGGACAGGGGGCCAGTACGAGCAGTACTTC.

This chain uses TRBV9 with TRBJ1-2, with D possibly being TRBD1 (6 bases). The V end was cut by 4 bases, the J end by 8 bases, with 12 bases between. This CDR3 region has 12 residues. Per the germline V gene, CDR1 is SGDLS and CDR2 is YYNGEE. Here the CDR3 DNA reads TGTGCCAGCAGCCCAGGGGTAGGGGGCTACACCTTC. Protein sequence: CASSPGVGGYTF. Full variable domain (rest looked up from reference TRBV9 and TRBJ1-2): DSGVTQTPKHLITATGQRVTLRCSPRSGDLSVYWYQQSLDQGLQFLIQYYNGEERAKGNILERFSAQQFPDLHSELNLSSLELGDSALYFCASSPGVGGYTFGSGTRLTVV.

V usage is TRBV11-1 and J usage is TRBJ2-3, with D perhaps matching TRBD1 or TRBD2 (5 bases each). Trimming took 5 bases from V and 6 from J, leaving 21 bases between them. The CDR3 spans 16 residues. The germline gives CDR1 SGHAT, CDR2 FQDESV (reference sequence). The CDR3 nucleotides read TGTGCCAGCAGCCGAGTCCAGATCGGGGCAGGGGATACGCAGTATTTT. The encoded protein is CASSRVQIGAGDTQYF.

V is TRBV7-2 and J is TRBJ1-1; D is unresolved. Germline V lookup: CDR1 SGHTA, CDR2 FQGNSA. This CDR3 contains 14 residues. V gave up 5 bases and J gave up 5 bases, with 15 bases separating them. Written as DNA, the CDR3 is TGTGCCAGCAGCCCAGACGCAAACCCTACTGAAGCTTTCTTT. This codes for CASSPDANPTEAFF.

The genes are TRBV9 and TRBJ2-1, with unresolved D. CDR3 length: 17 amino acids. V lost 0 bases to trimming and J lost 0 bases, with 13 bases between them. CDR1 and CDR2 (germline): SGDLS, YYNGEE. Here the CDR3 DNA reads TGTGCCAGCAGCGTAGATCGGACCCCGAGCTCCTACAATGAGCAGTTCTTC. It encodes CASSVDRTPSSYNEQFF.

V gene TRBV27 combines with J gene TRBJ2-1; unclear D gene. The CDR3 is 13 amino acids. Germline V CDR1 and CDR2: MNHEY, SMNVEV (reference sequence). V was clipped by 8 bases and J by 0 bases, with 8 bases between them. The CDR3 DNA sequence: TGTGCCAGCGCCTTAAGCTCCTACAATGAGCAGTTCTTC. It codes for CASALSSYNEQFF.

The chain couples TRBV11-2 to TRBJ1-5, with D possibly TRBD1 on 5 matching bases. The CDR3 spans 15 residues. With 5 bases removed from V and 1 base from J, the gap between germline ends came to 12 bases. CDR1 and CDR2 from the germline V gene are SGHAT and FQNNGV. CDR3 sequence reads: CASSPAGGSNQPQHF. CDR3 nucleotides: TGTGCCAGCAGCCCGGCGGGGGGAAGCAATCAGCCCCAGCATTTT.

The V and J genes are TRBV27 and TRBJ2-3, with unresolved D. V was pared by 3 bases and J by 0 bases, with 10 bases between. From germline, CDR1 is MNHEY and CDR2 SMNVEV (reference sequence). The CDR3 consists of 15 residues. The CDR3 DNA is TGTGCCAGCAGTTTGGGCGTGAGTAGCACAGATACGCAGTATTTT. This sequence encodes CASSLGVSSTDTQYF.

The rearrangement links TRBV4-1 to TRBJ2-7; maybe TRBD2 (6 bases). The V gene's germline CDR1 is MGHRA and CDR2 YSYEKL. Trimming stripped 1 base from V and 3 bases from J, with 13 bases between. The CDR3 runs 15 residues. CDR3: CASSQGALADYEQYF. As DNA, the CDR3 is TGCGCCAGCAGCCAAGGGGCGTTAGCGGACTACGAGCAGTACTTC.

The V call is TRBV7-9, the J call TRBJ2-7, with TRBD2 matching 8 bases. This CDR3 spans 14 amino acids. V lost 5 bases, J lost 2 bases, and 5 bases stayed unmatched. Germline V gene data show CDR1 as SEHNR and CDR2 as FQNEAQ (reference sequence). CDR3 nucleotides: TGTGCCAGCAGCGCACAGCGGGAGCCCTACGAGCAGTACTTC. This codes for CASSAQREPYEQYF.

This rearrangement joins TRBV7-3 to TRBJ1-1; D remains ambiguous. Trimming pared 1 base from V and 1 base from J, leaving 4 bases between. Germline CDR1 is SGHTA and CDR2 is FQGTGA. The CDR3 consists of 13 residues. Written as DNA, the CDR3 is TGTGCCAGCAGCTTAAACGCGAACACTGAAGCTTTCTTT. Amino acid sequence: CASSLNANTEAFF.

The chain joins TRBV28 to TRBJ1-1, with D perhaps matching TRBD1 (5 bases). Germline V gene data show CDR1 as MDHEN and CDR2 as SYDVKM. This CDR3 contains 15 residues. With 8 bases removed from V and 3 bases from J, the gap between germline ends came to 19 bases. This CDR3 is CASSISRGGDTEAFF. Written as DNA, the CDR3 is TGTGCCAGCTCCATAAGTAGAGGAGGGGACACTGAAGCTTTCTTT. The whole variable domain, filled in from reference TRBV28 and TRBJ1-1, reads DVKVTQSSRYLVKRTGEKVFLECVQDMDHENMFWYRQDPGLGLRLIYFSYDVKMKEKGDIPEGYSVSREKKERFSLILESASTNQTSMYLCASSISRGGDTEAFFGQGTRLTVV.

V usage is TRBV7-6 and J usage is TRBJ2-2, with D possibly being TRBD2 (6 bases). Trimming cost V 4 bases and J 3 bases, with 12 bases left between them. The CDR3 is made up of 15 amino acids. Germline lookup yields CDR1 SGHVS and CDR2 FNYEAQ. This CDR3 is CASSSTTGDTGELFF. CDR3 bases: TGTGCCAGCAGCTCCACTACGGGGGACACCGGGGAGCTGTTTTTT.

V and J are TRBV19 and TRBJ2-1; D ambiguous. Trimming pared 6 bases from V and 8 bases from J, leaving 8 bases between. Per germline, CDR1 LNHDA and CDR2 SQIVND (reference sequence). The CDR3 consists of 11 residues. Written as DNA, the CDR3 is TGTGCCAGTAGATTGGGCGATGAGCAGTTCTTC. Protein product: CASRLGDEQFF. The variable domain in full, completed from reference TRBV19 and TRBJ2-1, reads DGGITQSPKYLFRKEGQNVTLSCEQNLNHDAMYWYRQDPGQGLRLIYYSQIVNDFQKGDIAEGYSVSREKKESFPLTVTSAQKNPTAFYLCASRLGDEQFFGPGTRLTVL.

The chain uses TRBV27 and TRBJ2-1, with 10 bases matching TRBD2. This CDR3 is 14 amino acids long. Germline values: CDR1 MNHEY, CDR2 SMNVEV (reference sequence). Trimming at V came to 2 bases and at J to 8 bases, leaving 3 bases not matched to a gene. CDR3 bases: TGTGCCAGCAGTTTACTAGCGGGAGATCATGAGCAGTTCTTC. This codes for CASSLLAGDHEQFF.

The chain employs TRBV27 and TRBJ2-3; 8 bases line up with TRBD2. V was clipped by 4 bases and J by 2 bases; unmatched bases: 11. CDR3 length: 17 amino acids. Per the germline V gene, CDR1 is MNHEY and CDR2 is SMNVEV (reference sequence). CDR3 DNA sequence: TGTGCCAGCAGTTCCTCAGCGCGGGAGGCCCTCACAGATACGCAGTATTTT. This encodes CASSSSAREALTDTQYF.

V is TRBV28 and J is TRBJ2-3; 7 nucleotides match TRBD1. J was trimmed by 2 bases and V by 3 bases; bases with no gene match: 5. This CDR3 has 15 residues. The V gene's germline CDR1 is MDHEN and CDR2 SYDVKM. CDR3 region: CASSLTGSYTDTQYF. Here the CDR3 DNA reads TGTGCCAGCAGTTTGACAGGGAGTTACACAGATACGCAGTATTTT. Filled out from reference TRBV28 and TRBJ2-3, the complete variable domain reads DVKVTQSSRYLVKRTGEKVFLECVQDMDHENMFWYRQDPGLGLRLIYFSYDVKMKEKGDIPEGYSVSREKKERFSLILESASTNQTSMYLCASSLTGSYTDTQYFGPGTRLTVL.

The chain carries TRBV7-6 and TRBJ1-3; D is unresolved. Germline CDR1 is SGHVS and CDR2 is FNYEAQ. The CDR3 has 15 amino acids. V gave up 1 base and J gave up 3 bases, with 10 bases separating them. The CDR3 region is CASSLGEGGGNTIYF. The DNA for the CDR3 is TGTGCCAGCAGCTTAGGTGAAGGAGGTGGAAACACCATATATTTT.

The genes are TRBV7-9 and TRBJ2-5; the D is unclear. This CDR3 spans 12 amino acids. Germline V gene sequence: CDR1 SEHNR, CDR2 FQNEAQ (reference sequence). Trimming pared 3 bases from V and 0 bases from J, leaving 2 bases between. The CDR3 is CASSLYQETQYF. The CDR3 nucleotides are TGTGCCAGCAGCTTGTACCAAGAGACCCAGTACTTC. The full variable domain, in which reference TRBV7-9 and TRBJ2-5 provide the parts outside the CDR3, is DTGVSQNPRHKITKRGQNVTFRCDPISEHNRLYWYRQTLGQGPEFLTYFQNEAQLEKSRLLSDRFSAERPKGSFSTLEIQRTEQGDSAMYLCASSLYQETQYFGPGTRLLVL.

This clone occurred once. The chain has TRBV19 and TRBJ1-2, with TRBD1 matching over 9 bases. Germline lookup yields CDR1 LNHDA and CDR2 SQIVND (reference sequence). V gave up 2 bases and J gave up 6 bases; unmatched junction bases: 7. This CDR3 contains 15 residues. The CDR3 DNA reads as TGTGCCAGTAGTATAACGGGACAGGGCGTCAATGGCTACACCTTC. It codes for CASSITGQGVNGYTF.

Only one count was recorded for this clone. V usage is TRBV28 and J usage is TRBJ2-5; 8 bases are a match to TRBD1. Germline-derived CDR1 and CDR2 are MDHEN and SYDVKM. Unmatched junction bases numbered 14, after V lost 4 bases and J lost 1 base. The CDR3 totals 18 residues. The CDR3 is CASSSKILRDRRQETQYF. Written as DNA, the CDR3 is TGTGCCAGCAGTTCCAAAATCCTCCGGGACAGGCGCCAAGAGACCCAGTACTTC.

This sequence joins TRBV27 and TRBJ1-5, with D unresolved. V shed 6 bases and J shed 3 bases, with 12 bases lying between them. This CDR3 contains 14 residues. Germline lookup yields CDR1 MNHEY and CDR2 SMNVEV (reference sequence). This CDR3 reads CASSLAGFNQPQHF. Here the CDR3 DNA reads TGTGCCAGCAGCCTCGCCGGTTTCAATCAGCCCCAGCATTTT.